The 8 T cell receptor beta chains presented below share a single source sample, sequenced in a study of spatial heterogeneity in lung cancer. Time point in this sample: sample taken at primary tumor resection. The study sequenced unsorted whole RNA from tumor, nontumor lung or frozen PBMC. TCRdb reanalysed the 5' RACE reads using MiXCR and keeps one entry per CDR3 protein. Among about 85,000 distinct CDR3 sequences listed, approximately 20% were seen once. The specimen comprised PBMCs, sampled at surgery. These receptors were taken from a male donor with early-stage non-small cell lung cancer.

This clonotype has more than one count but fewer than ten. The genes are TRBV20-1 and TRBJ1-1, with D unclear. Per germline, CDR1 DFQATT and CDR2 SNEGSKA (reference sequence). CDR3 size: 13 residues. V lost 1 base, J lost 9 bases, and 15 bases lay in between. The CDR3 reads CSARGAGSEQAFF. The CDR3, as DNA: TGCAGTGCTAGAGGTGCCGGATCTGAGCAAGCTTTCTTT.

The chain carries TRBV6-5 and TRBJ2-7; D uncertain. The CDR3 is 12 residues long. The V end lost 6 bases, the J end lost 0 bases, and 6 bases lay between the germline ends. Per germline, CDR1 MNHEY and CDR2 SVGAGI. Here the CDR3 reads CASSSTSYEQYF. The CDR3 coding sequence is TGTGCCAGCAGCAGTACCTCCTACGAGCAGTACTTC.

The table lists this clonotype with a few counts. DNA for the CDR3: TGTGCCAGCAGTGTAGCGGGTTTCTCCTACGAGCAGTACTTC. Its translation is CASSVAGFSYEQYF. The V and J genes are TRBV28 and TRBJ2-7, with 7 bases identical to TRBD2. The CDR3 length is 14 residues. V shed 5 bases and J 0 bases; nucleotides not matched to a gene: 4. Germline CDR1 and CDR2: MDHEN and SYDVKM.

This clonotype was observed a handful of times. The chain combines TRBV4-2 with TRBJ2-7; D not resolved. From germline, CDR1 is LGHNA and CDR2 YNFKEQ. V lost 0 bases, J lost 0 bases, and 6 bases lay in between. The CDR3 extends over 14 amino acids. CDR3 loop: CASSQDTNSYEQYF. The CDR3 DNA sequence: TGTGCCAGCAGCCAAGATACCAACTCCTACGAGCAGTACTTC.

This chain joins TRBV12-3 or TRBV12-4 and TRBJ2-3; 10 positions agree with TRBD2. J was trimmed by 2 bases and V by 4 bases; bases with no gene match: 6. The CDR3 extends over 16 amino acids. CDR3 nucleotide sequence: TGTGCCAGCAGTTCCCCAGCGGGAGGGGCCACAGATACGCAGTATTTT. Translation gives CASSSPAGGATDTQYF.

A few counts support this clonotype. V and J are TRBV18 and TRBJ2-7; tentative D call: TRBD2 (6 bases). This CDR3 contains 13 residues. CDR1 and CDR2 from the germline V gene are KGHSH and LQKENI. With 5 bases removed from V and 5 bases from J, the gap between germline ends came to 13 bases. CDR3 region: CASSSGTVNEQYF. CDR3 nucleotide sequence: TGTGCCAGCTCATCGGGGACTGTGAACGAGCAGTACTTC.

This clonotype was counted many times. The rearrangement joins TRBV6-4 to TRBJ2-3; 8 positions match TRBD2. Germline V CDR1 and CDR2: MRHNA, SNTAGT. The V and J ends lost 2 bases and 5 bases, in that order; junction bases with no gene match: 6. CDR3 length equals 15 residues. CDR3 sequence: CASSDTGGPEDTQYF. DNA for the CDR3: TGTGCCAGCAGTGACACGGGAGGGCCGGAAGATACGCAGTATTTT.

This chain uses TRBV9 with TRBJ2-2; 8 bases are a match to TRBD1. Germline CDR1 reads SGDLS; CDR2 reads YYNGEE. The CDR3 spans 17 residues. The trim removed 0 bases at V and 8 bases at J, leaving 12 bases unmatched. CDR3 in DNA: TGTGCCAGCAGCGTAGTGGTCGGACAGGGAAAGTTTGGGGAGCTGTTTTTT. As protein: CASSVVVGQGKFGELFF.